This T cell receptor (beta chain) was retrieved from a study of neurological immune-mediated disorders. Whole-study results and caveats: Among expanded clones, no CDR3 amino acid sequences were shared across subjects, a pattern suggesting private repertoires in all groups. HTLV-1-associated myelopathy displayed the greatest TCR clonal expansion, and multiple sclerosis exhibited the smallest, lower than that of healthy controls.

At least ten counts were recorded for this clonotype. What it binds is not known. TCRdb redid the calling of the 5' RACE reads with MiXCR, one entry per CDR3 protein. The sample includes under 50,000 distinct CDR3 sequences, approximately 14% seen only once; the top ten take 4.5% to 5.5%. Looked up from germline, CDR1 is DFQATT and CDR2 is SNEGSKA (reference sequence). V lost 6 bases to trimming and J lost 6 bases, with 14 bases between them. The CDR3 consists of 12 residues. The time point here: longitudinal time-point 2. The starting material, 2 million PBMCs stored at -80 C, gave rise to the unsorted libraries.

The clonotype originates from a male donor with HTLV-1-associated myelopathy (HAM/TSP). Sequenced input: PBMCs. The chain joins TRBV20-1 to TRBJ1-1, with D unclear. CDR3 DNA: TGCAGTGCCCTAACTATAATGGCTGAAGCTTTCTTT. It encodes CSALTIMAEAFF.